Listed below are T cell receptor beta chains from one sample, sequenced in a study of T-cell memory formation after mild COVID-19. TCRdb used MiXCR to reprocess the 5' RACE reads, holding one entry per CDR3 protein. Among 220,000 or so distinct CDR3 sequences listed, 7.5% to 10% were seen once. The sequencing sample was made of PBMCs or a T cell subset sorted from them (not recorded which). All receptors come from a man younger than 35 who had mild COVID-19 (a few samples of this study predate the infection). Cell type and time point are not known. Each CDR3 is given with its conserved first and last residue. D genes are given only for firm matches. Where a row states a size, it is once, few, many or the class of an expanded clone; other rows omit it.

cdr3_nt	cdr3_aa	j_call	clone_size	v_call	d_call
TGTGCCAGCACCTTAGACGGGACAGGGGCTTCACCCCTCCACTTT	CASTLDGTGASPLHF	TRBJ1-6	-	TRBV12-3/TRBV12-4	TRBD1
TGCAGCGCCGAGGGGGGCCAGGGAGAGCAGTACTTC	CSAEGGQGEQYF	TRBJ2-7	-	TRBV20-1	-
TGTGCCAGCAGCCCTCCGGGGACGAATAAGAATGAGCAGTTCTTC	CASSPPGTNKNEQFF	TRBJ2-1	few	TRBV14	-
TGCAGTGCTAGAAAACCCGGGACCCCTCCCAGTGAGCAGTTCTTC	CSARKPGTPPSEQFF	TRBJ2-1	few	TRBV20-1	-
TGTGCCAGCAGCCAAGAACGGGACCGCTCGCAGTATTTT	CASSQERDRSQYF	TRBJ2-3	-	TRBV3-1	-
TGTGCCAGCAGCGATGACTACCAAGAGACCCAGTACTTC	CASSDDYQETQYF	TRBJ2-5	few	TRBV7-7	-
TGTGCCAGCAGCAGACCGAGCGGGGGCAGGAGCTCCTACAATGAGCAGTTCTTC	CASSRPSGGRSSYNEQFF	TRBJ2-1	-	TRBV7-2	TRBD2
TGTGCCAGCAGCTTAGTACCCCTCTTTGGCGAGCAGTACTTC	CASSLVPLFGEQYF	TRBJ2-7	few	TRBV7-2	-
TGCAGTGCGCTGGGACAGGCCGATTCACCCCTCCACTTT	CSALGQADSPLHF	TRBJ1-6	-	TRBV20-1	TRBD1
TGTGCCTGTCGGCCGGGAGGGAATTCACCCCTCCACTTT	CACRPGGNSPLHF	TRBJ1-6	-	TRBV7-2	-
TGCAGCATTCGAGCCCCGAGCTCCTACAATGAGCAGTTCTTC	CSIRAPSSYNEQFF	TRBJ2-1	-	TRBV20-1	-
TGTGCCAGCAGTTTCCGGACAGGTCTCCAAGAGACCCAGTACTTC	CASSFRTGLQETQYF	TRBJ2-5	-	TRBV12-3/TRBV12-4	TRBD1
TGCAGTGCTGGTGGGACAGGGAAGGACACTGAAGCTTTCTTT	CSAGGTGKDTEAFF	TRBJ1-1	-	TRBV20-1	TRBD1
TGTGCAAGTCGATCGGGACTAGCGGGGGGTTGCAATGAGCAGTTCTTC	CASRSGLAGGCNEQFF	TRBJ2-1	-	TRBV12-2	-
TGTGCCACCAGCAGAGATACCGGGACAGGGGTAGCAGCTTTCTTT	CATSRDTGTGVAAFF	TRBJ1-1	-	TRBV15	TRBD1
TGTGCCAGCAGCCGGACAGGGGCGACCCATTACGACTCCTACAATGAGCAGTTCTTC	CASSRTGATHYDSYNEQFF	TRBJ2-1	-	TRBV2	TRBD1
TGTGCCAGCAGCGCGACCCGGCGCACAGATACGCAGTATTTT	CASSATRRTDTQYF	TRBJ2-3	-	TRBV7-9	-
TGTGCCAGCAGTTACCGGCAGACAGCCGGTGTCGAGCAGTACTTC	CASSYRQTAGVEQYF	TRBJ2-7	many	TRBV6-5	-
TGTGCCACCAGCAGTCGACGGGGACAGGGCTCCTACAATGAGCAGTTCTTC	CATSSRRGQGSYNEQFF	TRBJ2-1	many	TRBV15	TRBD1
TGTGCCAGCAGCGATTCGGGACAGAGCTATGGCTACACCTTC	CASSDSGQSYGYTF	TRBJ1-2	few	TRBV2	TRBD1
TGTGCCAGCAGTTTACTAGCGGGGGATGAGCAGTTCTTC	CASSLLAGDEQFF	TRBJ2-1	few	TRBV12-3/TRBV12-4	TRBD2
TGTGCCACCAGCAGAGAGAAGGGCGGGGGGGCCGACAATGAGCAGTTCTTC	CATSREKGGGADNEQFF	TRBJ2-1	-	TRBV15	TRBD2
TGTGCCAGCAGCCTGAGGACAGGGGAATCACCCCTCCACTTT	CASSLRTGESPLHF	TRBJ1-6	few	TRBV7-2	TRBD1
TGTGCCAGCAACCCGGTCATCATTCCAGATACGCAGTATTTT	CASNPVIIPDTQYF	TRBJ2-3	-	TRBV5-6	-
TGTGCCAGCGGGACAGGGGGCGTTTGGGCCCAGTACTTC	CASGTGGVWAQYF	TRBJ2-5	-	TRBV25-1	TRBD1
TGTGCCAGCAGTGGCACAGGGGGCTCTGGAAACACCATATATTTT	CASSGTGGSGNTIYF	TRBJ1-3	few	TRBV2	TRBD1
TGTGCCAGCAGGGGGGTCGGGGGGACCTCCTACAATGAGCAGTTCTTC	CASRGVGGTSYNEQFF	TRBJ2-1	few	TRBV7-9	TRBD2
TGTGCCAGCAGCTTAATCGCAGATAGAGGGACCCAGTACTTC	CASSLIADRGTQYF	TRBJ2-5	-	TRBV7-3	-
TGTGCCAGCAGCCAAGGAGACAGATTGAACACTGAAGCTTTCTTT	CASSQGDRLNTEAFF	TRBJ1-1	many	TRBV3-1	-
TGCGCCAGCAGCTTGGAACAGCCCGGATCACCCCTCCACTTT	CASSLEQPGSPLHF	TRBJ1-6	many	TRBV5-1	-
TGTGCCAGCAGCTCCGGGGGGGCCTACAATGAGCAGTTCTTC	CASSSGGAYNEQFF	TRBJ2-1	few	TRBV7-8	TRBD2
TGCAGCGTAACGGGGCGGGGGGTCTTGAATGAGCAGTTCTTC	CSVTGRGVLNEQFF	TRBJ2-1	-	TRBV29-1	TRBD2
TGTGCCAGCAGTTCGGGACAGGGGGCAAACTACGAGCAGTACTTC	CASSSGQGANYEQYF	TRBJ2-7	-	TRBV6-5	TRBD1
TGCAGTGCCAGCGGACTAGCGGGGGGGCAGGCAGATACGCAGTATTTT	CSASGLAGGQADTQYF	TRBJ2-3	many	TRBV20-1	TRBD2
TGCGCCAGCAGCCTCGGACTCCCAGAGACCCAGTACTTC	CASSLGLPETQYF	TRBJ2-5	few	TRBV5-1	-
TGTGCCAGCAGACACACGGGGGGAGGCGCAGATACGCAGTATTTT	CASRHTGGGADTQYF	TRBJ2-3	many	TRBV6-5	TRBD2
TGCAGTGTTTGGGGGCCAGGCCAAGAGACCCAGTACTTC	CSVWGPGQETQYF	TRBJ2-5	few	TRBV20-1	-
TGCGCCAGCGACAGCTTATTCTCTTACACGAACAATGAGCAGTTCTTC	CASDSLFSYTNNEQFF	TRBJ2-1	many	TRBV5-1	-
TGTGCCAGCAGCTTCCCGGGCCCCTACGAGCAGTACTTC	CASSFPGPYEQYF	TRBJ2-7	-	TRBV11-2	-
TGTGCCAGCAGCTCCCGGGTGGAGCGGGGGAAATTGGAGACCCAGTACTTC	CASSSRVERGKLETQYF	TRBJ2-5	few	TRBV5-6	TRBD2
TGTGCCAGCAGCTTTGACAAGGAGGCGACCCAGTACTTC	CASSFDKEATQYF	TRBJ2-5	-	TRBV7-2	-
TGCAGTGCTAGTCCCTGGACAGCGGGGTACACTGAAGCTTTCTTT	CSASPWTAGYTEAFF	TRBJ1-1	many	TRBV20-1	-
TGTGCCAGTAGTATACCAGAGGCCGACGGAACTGAAGCTTTCTTT	CASSIPEADGTEAFF	TRBJ1-1	many	TRBV19	-
TGTGCTAGCAGATGGGACAGGGAGGGGAGCGGGATGAACACTGAAGCTTTCTTT	CASRWDREGSGMNTEAFF	TRBJ1-1	many	TRBV7-7	TRBD1
TGCAGCGTTGTGGGTATTGGGATGGGTGAGCAGTTCTTC	CSVVGIGMGEQFF	TRBJ2-1	few	TRBV29-1	-
TGCAGCGTGGTGGGACGGCTTAACTATGGCTACACCTTC	CSVVGRLNYGYTF	TRBJ1-2	few	TRBV29-1	-
TGCGCCAGCAGCGCCCCCCTAGGACAGGGTGGTTCACCCCTCCACTTT	CASSAPLGQGGSPLHF	TRBJ1-6	-	TRBV4-1	TRBD1
TGTGCCAGCAGCGATAGGGAAAAACTGTTTTTT	CASSDREKLFF	TRBJ1-4	few	TRBV3-1	-
TGTGCCAGCAGTTCGGCAGGGCCTTTTTATCAGCCCCAGCATTTT	CASSSAGPFYQPQHF	TRBJ1-5	-	TRBV27	-
TGTGCCAGCAATCCCCCAGGGCGCAATGAGCAGTTCTTC	CASNPPGRNEQFF	TRBJ2-1	-	TRBV12-3/TRBV12-4	-
TGTGCCAGCACCTGGACAGAAGGTCAGACCCAGTACTTC	CASTWTEGQTQYF	TRBJ2-5	few	TRBV7-2	-
TGCGCCAGCAGCCAAGGGGGATTTCCAACTGATGGCTACACCTTC	CASSQGGFPTDGYTF	TRBJ1-2	-	TRBV4-3	-
TGTGCCAGCAGCTTTACCCCGGGGGCCCTTTTCACAGATACGCAGTATTTT	CASSFTPGALFTDTQYF	TRBJ2-3	few	TRBV7-9	-
TGCGCCAGTGGAGCGGGGGGGCGATACAATGAGCAGTTCTTC	CASGAGGRYNEQFF	TRBJ2-1	-	TRBV5-1	TRBD2
TGTGCCAGCAGTTACCGGGCGAAAGAGACCCAGTACTTC	CASSYRAKETQYF	TRBJ2-5	few	TRBV6-5	-
TGTGCCAGCAGTGGTGGGGGAATCTCCTACGAGCAGTACTTC	CASSGGGISYEQYF	TRBJ2-7	-	TRBV9	-
TGTGCCAGCAGCCAATCAGGCTCCAATGAAAAACTGTTTTTT	CASSQSGSNEKLFF	TRBJ1-4	few	TRBV3-1	-
TGTGCCAGCAGCTCGTCTAGCGGGGCCTACGAGCAGTACTTC	CASSSSSGAYEQYF	TRBJ2-7	-	TRBV5-4	TRBD2
TGCGCCAGCAGTCGCTTACTTGGTAGGACAGATACGCAGTATTTT	CASSRLLGRTDTQYF	TRBJ2-3	-	TRBV5-1	-
TGTGCCAGCAGCGTAACCGGGACAGATAACACCGGGGAGCTGTTTTTT	CASSVTGTDNTGELFF	TRBJ2-2	-	TRBV9	TRBD1